The TCR beta chain under discussion was sequenced for a study of blood T cell repertoires in COVID-19. Study overall: The cDNA or gDNA used as material had been derived from T cells, B-cell-depleted T cells, or PBMCs.

CDR1 is SGDLS, CDR2 YYNGEE, per germline. CDR3 length equals 15 residues. V dropped 3 bases and J dropped 6; count of bases not matched to a gene: 3. Study processing details: Amplification of reference gene primers provided the estimated nucleated cell counts. Assay: immunoSEQ multiplex PCR; the TCRdb copy retains only in-frame clones and omits some. From that table come the V and J calls and clone size; the DNA was used to work out D and trimming. This table has over 200,000 clones, roughly 90% appearing once. The chain recombines TRBV9 with TRBJ2-1; 13 bases agree with TRBD2. This sequence originates from a woman aged 55-69 years with acute or convalescent COVID-19. Source material: peripheral blood. In DNA form, the CDR3 reads TGTGCCAGCAGCGCTACTAGCGGGAGGGCCAATGAGCAGTTCTTC. Protein sequence: CASSATSGRANEQFF.